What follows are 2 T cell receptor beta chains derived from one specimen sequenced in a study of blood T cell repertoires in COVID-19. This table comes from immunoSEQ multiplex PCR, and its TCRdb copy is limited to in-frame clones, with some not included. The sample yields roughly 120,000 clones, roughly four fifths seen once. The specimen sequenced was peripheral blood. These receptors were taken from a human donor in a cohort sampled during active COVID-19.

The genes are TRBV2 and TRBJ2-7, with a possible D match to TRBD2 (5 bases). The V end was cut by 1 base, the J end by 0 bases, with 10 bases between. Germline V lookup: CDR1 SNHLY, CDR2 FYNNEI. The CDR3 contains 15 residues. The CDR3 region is CASSEGLGSSYEQYF. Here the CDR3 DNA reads TGTGCCAGCAGTGAAGGGCTGGGGAGCTCCTACGAGCAGTACTTC.

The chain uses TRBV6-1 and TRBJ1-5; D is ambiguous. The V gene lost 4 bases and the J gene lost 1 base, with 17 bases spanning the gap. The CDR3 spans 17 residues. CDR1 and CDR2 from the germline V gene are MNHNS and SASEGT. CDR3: CASSGSGVRGSNQPQHF. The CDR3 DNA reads TGTGCCAGCAGTGGGTCGGGCGTTCGGGGAAGCAATCAGCCCCAGCATTTT.